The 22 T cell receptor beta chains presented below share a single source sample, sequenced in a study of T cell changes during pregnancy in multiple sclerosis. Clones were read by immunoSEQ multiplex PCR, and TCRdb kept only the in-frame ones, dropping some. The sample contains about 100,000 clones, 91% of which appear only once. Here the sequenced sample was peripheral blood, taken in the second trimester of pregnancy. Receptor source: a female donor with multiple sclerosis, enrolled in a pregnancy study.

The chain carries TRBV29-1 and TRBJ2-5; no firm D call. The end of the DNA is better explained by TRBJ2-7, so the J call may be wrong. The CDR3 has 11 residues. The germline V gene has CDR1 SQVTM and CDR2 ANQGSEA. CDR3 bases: TGCAGCGTTGTCTTCTCCTACGAGCAGTACTTC. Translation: CSVVFSYEQYF.

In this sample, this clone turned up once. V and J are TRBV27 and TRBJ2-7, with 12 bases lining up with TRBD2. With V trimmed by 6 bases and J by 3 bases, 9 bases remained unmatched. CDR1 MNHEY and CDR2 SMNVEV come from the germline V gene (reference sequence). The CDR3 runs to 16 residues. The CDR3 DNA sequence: TGTGCCAGCAGCTACAGACTAGCGGGAGCCGACTACGAGCAGTACTTC. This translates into CASSYRLAGADYEQYF.

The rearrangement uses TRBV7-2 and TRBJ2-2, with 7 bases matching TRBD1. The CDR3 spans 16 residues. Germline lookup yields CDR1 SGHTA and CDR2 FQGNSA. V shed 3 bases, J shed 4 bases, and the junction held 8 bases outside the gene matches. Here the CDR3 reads CASSFRQGLGTGELFF. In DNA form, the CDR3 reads TGTGCCAGCAGCTTCAGACAGGGATTGGGCACCGGGGAGCTGTTTTTT.

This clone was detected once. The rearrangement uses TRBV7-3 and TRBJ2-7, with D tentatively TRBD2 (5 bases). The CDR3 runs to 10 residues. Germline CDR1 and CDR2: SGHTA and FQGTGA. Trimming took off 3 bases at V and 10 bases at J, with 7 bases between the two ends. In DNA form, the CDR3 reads TGTGCCAGCAGCTTGTCGGGACAGTACTTC. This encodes CASSLSGQYF.

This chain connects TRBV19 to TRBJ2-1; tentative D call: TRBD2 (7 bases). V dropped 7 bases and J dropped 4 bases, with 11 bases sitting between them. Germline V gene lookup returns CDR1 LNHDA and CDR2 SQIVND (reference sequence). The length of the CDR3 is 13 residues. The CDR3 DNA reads TGTGCCAGTATAGGGGGGGCGTACAATGAGCAGTTCTTC. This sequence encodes CASIGGAYNEQFF.

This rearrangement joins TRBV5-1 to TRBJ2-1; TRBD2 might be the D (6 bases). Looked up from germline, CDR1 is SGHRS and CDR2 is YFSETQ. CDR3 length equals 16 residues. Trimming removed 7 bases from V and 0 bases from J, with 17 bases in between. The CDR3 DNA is TGCGCCAGCTCCAAAAGCCGGGGGAGCTCCTACAATGAGCAGTTCTTC. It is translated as CASSKSRGSSYNEQFF.

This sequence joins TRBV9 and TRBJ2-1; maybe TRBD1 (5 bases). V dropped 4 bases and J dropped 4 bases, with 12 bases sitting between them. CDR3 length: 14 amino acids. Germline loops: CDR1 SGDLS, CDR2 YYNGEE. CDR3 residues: CASSPTDKYNEQFF. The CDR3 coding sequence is TGTGCCAGCAGCCCCACGGACAAGTACAATGAGCAGTTCTTC.

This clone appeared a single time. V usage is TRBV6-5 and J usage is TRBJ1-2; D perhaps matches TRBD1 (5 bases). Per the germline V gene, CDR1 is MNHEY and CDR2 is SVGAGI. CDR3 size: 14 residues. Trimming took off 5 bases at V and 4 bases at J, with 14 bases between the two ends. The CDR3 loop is CASSAFDSLYGYTF. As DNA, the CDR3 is TGTGCCAGCAGTGCATTTGACAGTCTCTATGGCTACACCTTC.

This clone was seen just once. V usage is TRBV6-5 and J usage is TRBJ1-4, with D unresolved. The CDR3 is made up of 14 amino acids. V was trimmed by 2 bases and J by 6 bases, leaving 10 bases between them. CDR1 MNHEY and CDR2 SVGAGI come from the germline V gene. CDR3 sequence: CASSYGLEYEKLFF. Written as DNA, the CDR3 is TGTGCCAGCAGTTACGGACTCGAGTATGAAAAACTGTTTTTT.

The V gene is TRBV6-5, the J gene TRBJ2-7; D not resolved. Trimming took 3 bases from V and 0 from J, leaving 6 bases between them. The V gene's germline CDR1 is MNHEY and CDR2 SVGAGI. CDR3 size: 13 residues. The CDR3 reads CASSYTGSYEQYF. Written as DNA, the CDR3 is TGTGCCAGCAGTTATACTGGCTCCTACGAGCAGTACTTC.

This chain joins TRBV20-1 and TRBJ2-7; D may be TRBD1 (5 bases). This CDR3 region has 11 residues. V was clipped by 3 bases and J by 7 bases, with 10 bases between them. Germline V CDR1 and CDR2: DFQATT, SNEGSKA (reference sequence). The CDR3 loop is CSASDRTEQYF. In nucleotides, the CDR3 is TGCAGTGCTAGTGACCGGACAGAGCAGTACTTC.

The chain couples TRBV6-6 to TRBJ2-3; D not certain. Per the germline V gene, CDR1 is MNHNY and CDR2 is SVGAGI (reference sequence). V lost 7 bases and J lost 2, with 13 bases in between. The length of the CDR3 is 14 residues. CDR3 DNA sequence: TGTGCCAGCACCAATCTACCCCCCACAGATACGCAGTATTTT. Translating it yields CASTNLPPTDTQYF.

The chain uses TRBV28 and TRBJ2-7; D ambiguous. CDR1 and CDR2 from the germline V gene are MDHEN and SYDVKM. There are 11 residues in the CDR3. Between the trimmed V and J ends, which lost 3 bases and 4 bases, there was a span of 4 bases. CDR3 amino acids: CASSFQYEQYF. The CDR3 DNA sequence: TGTGCCAGCAGTTTTCAGTACGAGCAGTACTTC.

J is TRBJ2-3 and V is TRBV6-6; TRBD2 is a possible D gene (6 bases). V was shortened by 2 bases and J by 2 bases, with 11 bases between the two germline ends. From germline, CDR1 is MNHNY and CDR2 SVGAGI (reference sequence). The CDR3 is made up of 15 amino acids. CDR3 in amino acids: CASSYPGLPTDTQYF. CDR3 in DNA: TGTGCCAGCAGTTACCCCGGACTACCCACAGATACGCAGTATTTT.

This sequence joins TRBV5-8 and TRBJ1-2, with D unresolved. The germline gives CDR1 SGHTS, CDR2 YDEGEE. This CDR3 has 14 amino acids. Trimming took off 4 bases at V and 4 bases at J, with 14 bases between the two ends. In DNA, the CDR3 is TGTGCCAGCAGCCCAATCGGGGAAACCTATGGCTACACCTTC. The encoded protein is CASSPIGETYGYTF.

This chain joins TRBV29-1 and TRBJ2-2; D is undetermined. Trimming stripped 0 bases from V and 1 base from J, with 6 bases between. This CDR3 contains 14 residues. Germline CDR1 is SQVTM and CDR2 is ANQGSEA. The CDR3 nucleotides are TGCAGCGTTGAAGATCTTAGGAACACCGGGGAGCTGTTTTTT. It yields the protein CSVEDLRNTGELFF.

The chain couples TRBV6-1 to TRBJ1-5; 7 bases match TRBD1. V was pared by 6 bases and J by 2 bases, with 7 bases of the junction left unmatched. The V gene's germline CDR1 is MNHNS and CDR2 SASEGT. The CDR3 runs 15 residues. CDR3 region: CASRVPGTGNQPQHF. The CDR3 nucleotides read TGTGCCAGCAGAGTCCCAGGGACAGGCAATCAGCCCCAGCATTTT.

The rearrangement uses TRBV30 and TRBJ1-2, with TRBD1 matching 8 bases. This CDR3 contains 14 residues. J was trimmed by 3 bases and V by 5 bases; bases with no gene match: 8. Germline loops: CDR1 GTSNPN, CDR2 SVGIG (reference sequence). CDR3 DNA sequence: TGTGCCTGGGATGGGACAGGAGGTGACTATGGCTACACCTTC. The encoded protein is CAWDGTGGDYGYTF.

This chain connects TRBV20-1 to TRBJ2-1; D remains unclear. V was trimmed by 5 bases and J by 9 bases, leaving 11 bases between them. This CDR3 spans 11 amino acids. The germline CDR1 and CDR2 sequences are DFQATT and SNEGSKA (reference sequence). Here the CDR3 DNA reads TGCAGTGCTGAAACTAAAGGTGAGCAGTTCTTC. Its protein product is CSAETKGEQFF.

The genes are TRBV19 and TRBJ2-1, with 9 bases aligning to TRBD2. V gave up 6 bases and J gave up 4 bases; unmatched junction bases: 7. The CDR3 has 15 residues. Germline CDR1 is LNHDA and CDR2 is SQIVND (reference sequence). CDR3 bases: TGTGCCAGTAGGAGTCCTGGACTAGCGTACAATGAGCAGTTCTTC. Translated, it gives CASRSPGLAYNEQFF.

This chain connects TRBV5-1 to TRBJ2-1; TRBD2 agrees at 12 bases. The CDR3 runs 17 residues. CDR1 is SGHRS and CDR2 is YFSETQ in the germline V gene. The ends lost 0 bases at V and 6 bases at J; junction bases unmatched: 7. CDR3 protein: CASSLGLAGGLSNEQFF. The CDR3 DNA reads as TGCGCCAGCAGCTTGGGGCTAGCGGGAGGGCTTAGCAATGAGCAGTTCTTC. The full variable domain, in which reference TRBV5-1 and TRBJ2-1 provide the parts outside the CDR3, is KAGVTQTPRYLIKTRGQQVTLSCSPISGHRSVSWYQQTPGQGLQFLFEYFSETQRNKGNFPGRFSGRQFSNSRSEMNVSTLELGDSALYLCASSLGLAGGLSNEQFFGPGTRLTVL.

CDR3 in DNA: TGCAGCCCCCGGCCGGCGAGGGCGCACTACGAGCAGTACTTC. Amino acids: CSPRPARAHYEQYF. The V and J genes are TRBV29-1 and TRBJ2-7, with D perhaps matching TRBD2 (5 bases). Germline V gene data show CDR1 as SQVTM and CDR2 as ANQGSEA. The V gene lost 8 bases and the J gene lost 3 bases, with 20 bases spanning the gap. The CDR3 totals 14 residues.